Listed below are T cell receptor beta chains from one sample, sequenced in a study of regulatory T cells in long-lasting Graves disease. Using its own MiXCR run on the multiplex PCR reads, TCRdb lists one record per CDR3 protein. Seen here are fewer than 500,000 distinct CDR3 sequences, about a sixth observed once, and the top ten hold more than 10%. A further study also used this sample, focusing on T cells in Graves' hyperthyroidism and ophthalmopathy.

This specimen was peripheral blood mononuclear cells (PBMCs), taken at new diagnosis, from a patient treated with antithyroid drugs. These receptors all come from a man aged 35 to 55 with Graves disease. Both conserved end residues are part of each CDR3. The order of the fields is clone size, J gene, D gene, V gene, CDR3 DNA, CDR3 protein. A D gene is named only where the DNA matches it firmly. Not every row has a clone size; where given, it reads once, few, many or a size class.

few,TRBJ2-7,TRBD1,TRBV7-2,TGTGCCAGCAGCTTAGTGGGCCGGGGGACAGGGCCGTTTGTGTCCTACGAGCAGTACTTC,CASSLVGRGTGPFVSYEQYF
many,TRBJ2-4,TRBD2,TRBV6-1,TGTGCCAGCAGTGAAGTTGGCGGGTCGGGGGGTCGGGAAAACATTCAGTACTTC,CASSEVGGSGGRENIQYF
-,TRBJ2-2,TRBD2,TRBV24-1,TGTGCCACCAGTGACCCTAGCGGTAAAGCGAACACCGGGGAGCTGTTTTTT,CATSDPSGKANTGELFF
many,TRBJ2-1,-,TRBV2,TGTGCCAGCAGTGAATACGGGAGTATGTACAATGAGCAGTTCTTC,CASSEYGSMYNEQFF
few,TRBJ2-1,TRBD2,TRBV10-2,TGCGCCAGCCGGAGGACTAGCGGGAGTAGGTACAATGAGCAGTTCTTC,CASRRTSGSRYNEQFF
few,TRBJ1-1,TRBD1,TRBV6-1,TGTGCCAGCAGTGTTGTTGGGACAGGTGAAGCTTTCTTT,CASSVVGTGEAFF
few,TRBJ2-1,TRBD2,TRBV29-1,TGCAGCGTCGAAATAGCGGGAGGGTTGAACAATGAGCAGTTCTTC,CSVEIAGGLNNEQFF
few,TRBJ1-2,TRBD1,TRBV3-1,TGTGCTAGCAGCCATTCACCGGGGGACAGGGTTTCCTACACCTTC,CASSHSPGDRVSYTF
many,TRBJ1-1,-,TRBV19,TGTGCCAGTAGTGGGCCGAGGGCCACTGAAGCTTTCTTT,CASSGPRATEAFF
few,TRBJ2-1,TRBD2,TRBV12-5,TGTGCTAGTGGTTTCGGGACTAGCGGGAGCTCCTACAATGAGCAGTTCTTC,CASGFGTSGSSYNEQFF
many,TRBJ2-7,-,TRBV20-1,TGCAGTGCTAGAGGACACAGGGCGGGCTACCTGAACTCCTACGAGCAGTACTTC,CSARGHRAGYLNSYEQYF
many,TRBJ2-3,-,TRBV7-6,TGTGCCAGCAGCTTATGGCCTAGCACAGATACGCAGTATTTT,CASSLWPSTDTQYF
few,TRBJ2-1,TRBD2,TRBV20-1,TGCAGTGCTAGAGAGACTAGCGGGAGGGGTGAGCAGTTCTTC,CSARETSGRGEQFF
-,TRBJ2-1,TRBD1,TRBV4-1,TGCGCCAGTACACGAGGACAGGGACAGAACAATGAGCAGTTCTTC,CASTRGQGQNNEQFF
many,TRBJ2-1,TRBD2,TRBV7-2,TGTGCCAGCAGCTTAGGGACTAGCGGGGAGTACAATGAGCAGTTCTTC,CASSLGTSGEYNEQFF
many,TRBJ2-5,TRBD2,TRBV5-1,TGCGCCAGCAGACCCGGACTAGCGGGAGCTTCCGAGACCCAGTACTTC,CASRPGLAGASETQYF
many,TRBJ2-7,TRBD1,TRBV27,TGTGCCAGCAGTCCGGACAGGGGGCAGTACGAGCAGTACTTC,CASSPDRGQYEQYF
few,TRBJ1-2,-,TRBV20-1,TGCAGTGCTAGAGATTTGGGGGGCTACACCTTC,CSARDLGGYTF
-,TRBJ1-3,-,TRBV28,TGTGCCAGCACTGTGCTCTCTGGAAACACCATATATTTT,CASTVLSGNTIYF
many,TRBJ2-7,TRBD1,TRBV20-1,TGCAGTGCTAGGGGACAGTACTCCTACGAGCAGTACTTC,CSARGQYSYEQYF
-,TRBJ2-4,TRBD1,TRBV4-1,TGCGCCGGCAGCCACACAGGGGAAACGGGAAACATTCAGTACTTC,CAGSHTGETGNIQYF
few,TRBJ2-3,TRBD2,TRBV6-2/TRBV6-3,TGTGCCAGCAGTTACTCGAAGCTAGCGGGAGAGACGATCAGGTTTGATACGCAGTATTTT,CASSYSKLAGETIRFDTQYF
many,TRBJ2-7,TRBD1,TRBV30,TGTGCCTGGACCCCTGACAGGGGGTTGGACGAGCAGTACTTC,CAWTPDRGLDEQYF
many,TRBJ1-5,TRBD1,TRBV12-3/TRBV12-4,TGTGCCAGCAGACCCGGGACAGGGAGCAATCAGCCCCAGCATTTT,CASRPGTGSNQPQHF
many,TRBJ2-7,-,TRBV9,TGTGCCAGCAGTCCCAAGGCCCATGAAGGGGGCGAGCAGTACTTC,CASSPKAHEGGEQYF
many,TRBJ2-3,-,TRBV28,TGTGCCAGCAGTTTAGGCCAGTTCGGTACGCAGTATTTT,CASSLGQFGTQYF
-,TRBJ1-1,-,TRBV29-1,TGCAGCGCACGACAGAGGAACACCGAAGCTTTCTTT,CSARQRNTEAFF
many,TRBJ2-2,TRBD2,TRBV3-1,TGTGCCAGCAACATGGGACTAGCGGATCAGATAAACACCGGGGAGCTGTTTTTT,CASNMGLADQINTGELFF
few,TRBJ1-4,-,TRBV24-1,TGTGCCACCAGTGATGGGGGAGCTAATGAAAAACTGTTTTTT,CATSDGGANEKLFF
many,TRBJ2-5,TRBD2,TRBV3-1,TGTGCCAGCAGCCAACTAGCGGGAGTAAAGACCCAGTACTTC,CASSQLAGVKTQYF